A single TCR beta chain is shown here with its context. Its matching antigen is unknown. The source of the sample is a study of T-cell memory formation after mild COVID-19. Findings and limits, study-wide: Cross-reactive memory apparently joined, as some responding clones appeared in pre-infection memory. Contracting CD4+ clones sat mainly in CM and EM; CD8+ in EMRA. Clones that contracted from day 15 to 85 were balanced CD4/CD8, while later expanders leaned CD4+.

Germline V gene data show CDR1 as SGHVS and CDR2 as FNYEAQ. The CDR3 totals 14 residues. Deletions cut 1 base from V and 8 bases from J, with 14 bases between. One entry per CDR3 protein results from TCRdb running MiXCR on the 5' RACE reads. The repertoire includes around 36,000 distinct CDR3 sequences, roughly 11% of them detected once, and just under 30% sits in the top ten. The V gene is TRBV7-6, the J gene TRBJ1-1, with TRBD1 as a possible D gene (6 bases). The sequencing input was PBMCs or a T cell subset sorted from them (not recorded which). The source of this sequence is a man aged 18-30 years who had mild COVID-19 (a few samples of this study predate the infection). Cell type and time point are not known. The CDR3 loop is CASSLGFGGAEAFF. Written as DNA, the CDR3 is TGTGCCAGCAGCTTAGGGTTCGGGGGCGCAGAAGCTTTCTTT.